Below are 23 T cell receptor beta chains sequenced from a single sample in a study of blood T cell repertoires in COVID-19 (dated by TCRdb to the early 2020s). The library was generated by the immunoSEQ multiplex PCR assay. TCRdb mirrors the immuneACCESS table, restricted to in-frame sequences. Some clones are absent from its copies; in checked studies, under half trace to an unresolved V gene, and the reason for the others is unknown. This sample holds about 110,000 clones; 88% were observed only once. The ten largest make up over 2% of the sample. Sequenced: peripheral blood. The origin of the receptors is a human donor in a cohort sampled during active COVID-19.

This clone was seen only once. The V gene is TRBV5-6, the J gene TRBJ1-2, with D unresolved. Germline CDR1 reads SGHDT; CDR2 reads YYEEEE. The CDR3 has 15 amino acids. V was shortened by 2 bases and J by 1 base, with 12 bases between the two germline ends. The CDR3 protein is CASSFGEDFNYGYTF. DNA for the CDR3: TGTGCCAGCAGCTTCGGGGAGGACTTTAACTATGGCTACACCTTC. Filled out from reference TRBV5-6 and TRBJ1-2, the complete variable domain reads DAGVTQSPTHLIKTRGQQVTLRCSPKSGHDTVSWYQQALGQGPQFIFQYYEEEERQRGNFPDRFSGHQFPNYSSELNVNALLLGDSALYLCASSFGEDFNYGYTFGSGTRLTVV.

The chain uses TRBV13 and TRBJ1-3, with D maybe TRBD1 (6 bases). The CDR3 spans 15 residues. V was shortened by 5 bases and J by 0 bases, with 11 bases between the two germline ends. Germline V gives CDR1 PRHDT, CDR2 FYEKMQ (reference sequence). Written as DNA, the CDR3 is TGTGCCAGCAGCCCGAGACAGGCCTCTGGAAACACCATATATTTT. This sequence encodes CASSPRQASGNTIYF. The full variable domain, in which reference TRBV13 and TRBJ1-3 provide the parts outside the CDR3, is AAGVIQSPRHLIKEKRETATLKCYPIPRHDTVYWYQQGPGQDPQFLISFYEKMQSDKGSIPDRFSAQQFSDYHSELNMSSLELGDSALYFCASSPRQASGNTIYFGEGSWLTVV.

The chain links TRBV29-1 to TRBJ2-5; 8 positions match TRBD2. Unmatched junction bases numbered 11, after V lost 7 bases and J lost 4 bases. Germline V gives CDR1 SQVTM, CDR2 ANQGSEA. This CDR3 spans 14 amino acids. The CDR3 loop is CSAVKSGSLETQYF. CDR3 nucleotides: TGCAGCGCCGTGAAGAGCGGGAGTCTAGAGACCCAGTACTTC.

This clone occurred many times. The chain recombines TRBV10-3 with TRBJ1-2; 10 nucleotides align to TRBD1. Germline V lookup: CDR1 ENHRY, CDR2 SYGVKD. There are 15 residues in the CDR3. V gave up 4 bases and J gave up 2 bases; unmatched junction bases: 4. The CDR3 sequence is CAISGGDRGNYGYTF. As DNA, the CDR3 is TGTGCCATCAGTGGGGGGGACAGGGGCAACTATGGCTACACCTTC.

In DNA form, the CDR3 reads TGTGCCAGCAGCTTGGAGTGGAGCGGGGGCTACACCGGGGAGCTGTTTTTT. Encoded protein: CASSLEWSGGYTGELFF. V usage is TRBV5-5 and J usage is TRBJ2-2; 8 bases are a match to TRBD2. The CDR3 contains 17 residues. Germline CDR1 and CDR2: SGHKS and YYEKEE (reference sequence). V lost 0 bases to trimming and J lost 3 bases; unmatched junction nucleotides: 7.

The chain employs TRBV6-5 and TRBJ2-7; 9 bases match TRBD2. V dropped 0 bases and J dropped 2; count of bases not matched to a gene: 5. Germline V gives CDR1 MNHEY, CDR2 SVGAGI. CDR3 length equals 16 residues. The CDR3 DNA sequence: TGTGCCAGCAGTTACTCGGGGGCTAGCGGGACCTACGAGCAGTACTTC. It encodes CASSYSGASGTYEQYF.

The chain combines TRBV6-2 or TRBV6-3 with TRBJ1-1; 8 bases align to TRBD1. The CDR3 loop spans 15 amino acids. CDR1 and CDR2 from the germline V gene are MNHEY and SVGEGT. The V segment lost 0 bases and the J segment 5 bases; nucleotides outside the gene matches: 5. The CDR3 protein is CASSYSAQGGTEAFF. CDR3 bases: TGTGCCAGCAGTTACTCGGCACAGGGGGGGACTGAAGCTTTCTTT.

This chain joins TRBV11-2 and TRBJ2-6; D is possibly TRBD1 (5 bases). Between the trimmed V and J ends, which lost 7 bases and 9 bases, there was a span of 13 bases. The CDR3 extends over 13 amino acids. Germline CDR1 SGHAT, CDR2 FQNNGV. The CDR3 loop reads CASTPAGYNVLTF. The CDR3 bases are TGTGCCAGCACCCCGGCAGGGTACAACGTCCTGACTTTC.

The chain is built from TRBV19 and TRBJ1-2; no firm D call. The CDR3 runs 14 residues. CDR1 LNHDA and CDR2 SQIVND come from the germline V gene (reference sequence). V lost 1 base to trimming and J lost 0 bases, with 6 bases between them. CDR3 in amino acids: CASSIAASNYGYTF. DNA of the CDR3: TGTGCCAGTAGTATAGCAGCGTCTAACTATGGCTACACCTTC.

The genes are TRBV9 and TRBJ1-4; 7 bases are a match to TRBD1. The CDR3 totals 15 residues. J lost 10 bases, V lost 4 bases, and 13 bases had no gene match. Germline CDR1 and CDR2: SGDLS and YYNGEE. CDR3 coding DNA: TGTGCCAGCAGCCCACTCGAAGGGGGCCAAGGAAAACTGTTTTTT. It translates to CASSPLEGGQGKLFF.

The J gene is TRBJ2-5, the V gene TRBV3-1 (or the pseudogene TRBV3-2); a possible D gene is TRBD2 (5 bases). CDR3 length equals 13 residues. Between the trimmed V and J ends, which lost 4 bases and 2 bases, there was a span of 8 bases. Germline lookup yields CDR1 LGHDT and CDR2 YNNKEL (reference sequence). The CDR3 bases are TGTGCCAGCAGCCCCTGGGAGCAAGAGACCCAGTACTTC. This encodes CASSPWEQETQYF.

The rearrangement uses TRBV15 and TRBJ1-2; TRBD1 aligns across 11 bases. The junction had 9 bases not matched to a gene; V was cut back by 0 bases and J by 12 bases. The germline V gene has CDR1 LNHNV and CDR2 YYDKDF (reference sequence). The CDR3 length is 15 residues. CDR3 nucleotides: TGTGCCACCAGCAGAGAAGGACAGGGGGCGGTGGTCAACACCTTC. Residues: CATSREGQGAVVNTF.

The V and J genes are TRBV27 and TRBJ2-3, with 10 bases matching TRBD2. This CDR3 is built from 14 residues. CDR1 MNHEY and CDR2 SMNVEV come from the germline V gene (reference sequence). V lost 5 bases, J lost 5 bases, and 4 bases stayed unmatched. In nucleotides, the CDR3 is TGTGCCAGCAGTAAGGGACTAGCGAAAGATACGCAGTATTTT. Amino acids: CASSKGLAKDTQYF.

The V call is TRBV4-1, the J call TRBJ1-1; tentative D call: TRBD1 (5 bases). The CDR3 contains 16 residues. CDR1 is MGHRA and CDR2 is YSYEKL in the germline V gene. Trimming took off 0 bases at V and 3 bases at J, with 14 bases between the two ends. The CDR3 region has the DNA TGCGCCAGCAGCCAAGATAGGCGGGGGAGGGACACTGAAGCTTTCTTT. Protein product: CASSQDRRGRDTEAFF.

The chain has TRBV6-5 and TRBJ1-2, with 8 bases matching TRBD1. Germline CDR1 MNHEY, CDR2 SVGAGI. The J segment lost 7 bases and the V segment lost 6 bases, leaving 7 bases of the junction unmatched. The CDR3 loop spans 13 amino acids. The CDR3 loop is CASRGGQGGGYTF. As DNA, the CDR3 is TGTGCCAGCAGAGGAGGACAGGGCGGTGGCTACACCTTC.

V and J are TRBV28 and TRBJ1-4; D is perhaps TRBD1 (5 bases). The CDR3 extends over 14 amino acids. V gave up 11 bases and J gave up 4 bases, with 17 bases separating them. Per the germline V gene, CDR1 is MDHEN and CDR2 is SYDVKM. CDR3 bases: TGTGCCTCCCTGAGGGGAGGTGGTAATGAAAAACTGTTTTTT. This sequence encodes CASLRGGGNEKLFF.

The rearrangement links TRBV4-1 to TRBJ2-3; TRBD2 matches at 11 bases. The V gene's germline CDR1 is MGHRA and CDR2 YSYEKL. The CDR3 runs 18 residues. V lost 1 base, J lost 5 bases, and 11 bases stayed unmatched. CDR3 bases: TGCGCCAGCAGCCAAGGGCATATAGCGGGAGGGCCCTTAGATACGCAGTATTTT. Protein product: CASSQGHIAGGPLDTQYF.

This clone was observed once. The chain carries TRBV2 and TRBJ1-5; TRBD1 agrees at 8 bases. V lost 5 bases, J lost 4 bases, and 7 bases stayed unmatched. The CDR3 contains 15 residues. Germline lookup yields CDR1 SNHLY and CDR2 FYNNEI. CDR3 nucleotide sequence: TGTGCCAGCAGTTACGGACAGGGCGTTAATCAGCCCCAGCATTTT. Translated, it gives CASSYGQGVNQPQHF.

The J gene is TRBJ1-5, the V gene TRBV4-1, with a tentative D call TRBD1 (5 bases). The CDR3 totals 17 residues. Germline-derived CDR1 and CDR2 are MGHRA and YSYEKL. V gave up 1 base and J gave up 1 base, with 14 bases separating them. CDR3 amino acids: CASSQGSGGVSNQPQHF. CDR3 bases: TGCGCCAGCAGCCAAGGATCGGGGGGGGTCAGCAATCAGCCCCAGCATTTT.

With regard to this clone: This CDR3 is also generated by other DNA sequences in the sample. The rearrangement uses TRBV5-6 and TRBJ1-2, with TRBD1 matching 8 bases. Looked up from germline, CDR1 is SGHDT and CDR2 is YYEEEE. V dropped 1 base and J dropped 2; count of bases not matched to a gene: 10. The CDR3 has 17 amino acids. This CDR3 reads CASSLRTGYTVNYGYTF. CDR3 nucleotide sequence: TGTGCCAGCAGCTTGAGGACAGGGTATACGGTAAACTATGGCTACACCTTC.

In its sample, this clone was seen once. This chain uses TRBV18 with TRBJ2-6; D is ambiguous. The CDR3 spans 16 residues. V lost 6 bases and J lost 2, with 14 bases in between. Germline V CDR1 and CDR2: KGHSH, LQKENI. CDR3 amino acids: CASSPTQDPGANVLTF. DNA for the CDR3: TGTGCCAGCTCGCCAACCCAGGATCCTGGGGCCAACGTCCTGACTTTC.

The rearrangement links TRBV27 to TRBJ2-1; 11 nucleotides match TRBD2. Trimming took 6 bases from V and 4 from J; bases not matched to a gene: 5. CDR3 length equals 15 residues. Per germline, CDR1 MNHEY and CDR2 SMNVEV (reference sequence). Here the CDR3 reads CASSSGTSGYNEQFF. CDR3 DNA sequence: TGTGCCAGCAGCTCCGGGACTAGCGGATACAATGAGCAGTTCTTC.

The gene calls are TRBV5-6 and TRBJ2-1; D uncertain. V was pared by 0 bases and J by 3 bases, with 7 bases between. This CDR3 is 14 amino acids long. Per the germline V gene, CDR1 is SGHDT and CDR2 is YYEEEE. The CDR3 reads CASSLAQNYNEQFF. In DNA, the CDR3 is TGTGCCAGCAGCTTGGCTCAGAACTACAATGAGCAGTTCTTC. Full variable domain (rest looked up from reference TRBV5-6 and TRBJ2-1): DAGVTQSPTHLIKTRGQQVTLRCSPKSGHDTVSWYQQALGQGPQFIFQYYEEEERQRGNFPDRFSGHQFPNYSSELNVNALLLGDSALYLCASSLAQNYNEQFFGPGTRLTVL.